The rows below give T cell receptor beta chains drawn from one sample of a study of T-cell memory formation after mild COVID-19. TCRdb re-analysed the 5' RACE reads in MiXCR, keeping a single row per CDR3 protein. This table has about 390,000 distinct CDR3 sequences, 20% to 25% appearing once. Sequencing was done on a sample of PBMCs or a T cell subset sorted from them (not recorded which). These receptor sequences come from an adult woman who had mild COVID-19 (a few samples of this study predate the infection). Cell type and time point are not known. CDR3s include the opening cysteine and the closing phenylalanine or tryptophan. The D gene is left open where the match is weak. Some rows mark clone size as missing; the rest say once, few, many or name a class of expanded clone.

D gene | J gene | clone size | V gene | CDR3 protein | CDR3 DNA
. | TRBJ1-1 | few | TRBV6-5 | CASSYSHAPTPSGEAFF | TGTGCCAGCAGTTACTCGCACGCTCCGACCCCGTCTGGTGAAGCTTTCTTT
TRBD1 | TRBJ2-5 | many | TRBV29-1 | CSAGQGQETQYF | TGCAGCGCGGGACAGGGTCAAGAGACCCAGTACTTC
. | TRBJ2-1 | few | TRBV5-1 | CASSLGQSGGEQFF | TGCGCCAGCAGCTTGGGACAGTCGGGCGGTGAGCAGTTCTTC
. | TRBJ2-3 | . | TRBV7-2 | CASSLVGQPTDTQYF | TGTGCCAGCAGCTTAGTTGGACAGCCTACAGATACGCAGTATTTT
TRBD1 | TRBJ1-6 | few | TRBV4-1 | CASSRTGGNSPLHF | TGCGCCAGCAGCCGTACAGGGGGGAATTCACCCCTCCACTTT
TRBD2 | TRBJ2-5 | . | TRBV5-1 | CASSTTHGRSGETQYF | TGCGCCAGCAGCACGACCCACGGGAGGTCCGGGGAGACCCAGTACTTC
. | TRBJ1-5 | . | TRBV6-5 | CASSGTRSQPQHF | TGTGCCAGCAGTGGGACACGTTCTCAGCCCCAGCATTTT
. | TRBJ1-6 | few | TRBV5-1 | CASSSESRAGSPLHF | TGCGCCAGCAGCTCAGAATCCCGTGCGGGTTCACCCCTCCACTTT
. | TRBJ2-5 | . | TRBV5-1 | CASRELQETQYF | TGCGCCAGCAGGGAGCTTCAAGAGACCCAGTACTTC
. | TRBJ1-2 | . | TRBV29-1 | CSTGGGYGYTF | TGCAGCACTGGGGGCGGCTATGGCTACACCTTC
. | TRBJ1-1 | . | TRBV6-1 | CASVREDTEAFF | TGTGCCAGCGTCCGGGAGGACACTGAAGCTTTCTTT
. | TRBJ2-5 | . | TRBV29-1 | CSVGPRLQETQYF | TGCAGCGTTGGCCCCCGTCTACAAGAGACCCAGTACTTC
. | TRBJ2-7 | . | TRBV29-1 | CSVEGQGFGQYF | TGCAGCGTTGAAGGGCAGGGTTTTGGGCAGTACTTC
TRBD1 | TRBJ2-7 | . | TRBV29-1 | CSAQGNSYEQYF | TGCAGCGCACAGGGGAACTCCTACGAGCAGTACTTC
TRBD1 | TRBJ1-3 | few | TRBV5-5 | CASSFMGQGQENTIYF | TGTGCCAGCAGCTTTATGGGACAGGGGCAGGAAAACACCATATATTTT
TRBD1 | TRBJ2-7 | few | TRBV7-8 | CASSLSAGTGNYEQYF | TGTGCCAGCAGCTTAAGCGCCGGGACAGGGAACTACGAGCAGTACTTC
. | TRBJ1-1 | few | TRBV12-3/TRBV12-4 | CASSAGDGAFF | TGTGCCAGCAGTGCAGGGGATGGGGCTTTCTTT
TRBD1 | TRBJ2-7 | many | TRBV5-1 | CASSLEGQGVHEQYF | TGCGCCAGCAGCTTGGAGGGACAGGGGGTGCACGAGCAGTACTTC
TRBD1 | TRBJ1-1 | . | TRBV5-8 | CASSYRQGGGNTEAFF | TGTGCCAGCAGCTACCGACAGGGCGGGGGGAACACTGAAGCTTTCTTT
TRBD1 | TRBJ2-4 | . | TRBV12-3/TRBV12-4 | CASSLGAGGGQNIQYF | TGTGCCAGCAGTTTAGGAGCAGGGGGCGGTCAAAACATTCAGTACTTC
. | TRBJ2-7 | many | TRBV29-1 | CSVDGGGGYEQYF | TGCAGCGTTGATGGGGGCGGGGGCTACGAGCAGTACTTC
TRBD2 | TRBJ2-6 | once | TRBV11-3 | CASSVSGTGANVLTF | TGTGCCAGCAGCGTAAGCGGGACTGGGGCCAACGTCCTGACTTTC
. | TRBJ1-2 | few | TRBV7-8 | CASSLIGRRDSYGYTF | TGTGCCAGCAGCCTTATCGGACGTAGGGATTCCTATGGCTACACCTTC
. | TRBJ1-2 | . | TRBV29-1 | CSAQANYGYTF | TGCAGCGCACAGGCTAACTATGGCTACACCTTC
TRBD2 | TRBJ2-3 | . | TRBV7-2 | CASSPSGTGGLVDTQYF | TGTGCCAGCAGCCCGTCGGGGACGGGGGGGCTTGTAGATACGCAGTATTTT
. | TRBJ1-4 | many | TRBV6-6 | CASSYREAEGEKLFF | TGTGCCAGCAGTTACAGGGAGGCAGAGGGGGAAAAACTGTTTTTT
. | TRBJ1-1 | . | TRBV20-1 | CSARALTEAFF | TGCAGTGCTAGGGCCCTAACTGAAGCTTTCTTT
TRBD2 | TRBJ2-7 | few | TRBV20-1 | CSALRRETSYEQYF | TGCAGTGCTCTTCGGCGGGAGACTTCCTACGAGCAGTACTTC
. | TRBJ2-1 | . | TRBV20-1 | CSARDSSPISYNEQFF | TGCAGTGCTAGAGATTCAAGTCCGATCTCCTACAATGAGCAGTTCTTC
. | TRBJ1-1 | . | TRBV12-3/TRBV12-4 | CASSPRGGKTEAFF | TGTGCCAGCAGTCCACGGGGGGGTAAAACTGAAGCTTTCTTT
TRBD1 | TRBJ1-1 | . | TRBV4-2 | CASSPHSGLQGAGEAFF | TGTGCCAGCAGCCCTCATTCTGGGTTACAGGGGGCCGGTGAAGCTTTCTTT
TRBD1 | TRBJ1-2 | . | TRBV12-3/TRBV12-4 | CASSRDRTVYGYTF | TGTGCCAGCAGTCGGGACAGGACCGTGTATGGCTACACCTTC